This TCR beta chain comes out of a study of immune evolution from preneoplasia to lung adenocarcinoma. The wider study: HLA loss of heterozygosity: under 7.5% AIS, 15% MIA, over 25% ADC, none AAH. Whole-study findings and limits: Later-stage lesions appeared to have more T cells, more diversity, less clonality. Normal lung had the highest top T cell clone frequencies.

Here immunoSEQ multiplex PCR was the method, and the copy in TCRdb shows in-frame clones only, minus some. The table has some 8,000 clones, roughly 72% seen once. Remarks on this clone: The antigen remains undetermined.

Trimming removed 1 base at V and 3 bases at J, with 16 bases between. Germline V CDR1 and CDR2: SGHNT, YYREEE (reference sequence). CDR3 length: 16 residues. The sequencing input was FFPE lung adenocarcinoma in situ tissue. The V and J genes are TRBV5-4 and TRBJ1-1; D perhaps matches TRBD1 (6 bases). The origin of this receptor is a donor aged 70 or over with lung adenocarcinoma. Some clones in this sample may be carry-over from other donors' samples. Here the CDR3 DNA reads TGTGCCAGCAGCTTGAAGGGTCAAGGGGGTCACACTGAAGCTTTCTTT. Translated: CASSLKGQGGHTEAFF.